Listed here are 11 T cell receptor beta chains from one sample, sequenced in a study of cytomegalovirus exposure and HLA in healthy donors. PCR used 60 Vbeta primers and 13 Jbeta primers. Sequencing used immunoSEQ multiplex PCR; TCRdb keeps in-frame clones, though not all of them. The sample yields 220,000 or so clones, under 80% seen once. Sample: PBMCs. Receptors were obtained from a woman aged 30 to 39 in good health and CMV-seronegative.

A word on this clone: An end of the junction differs from the germline gene, which may be a read error. CDR3 region: CASRRKTGGGYGHTF. The CDR3 bases are TGTGCCAGCCGTAGGAAGACAGGGGGAGGCTATGGCCACACCTTC. This rearrangement joins TRBV9 to TRBJ1-2, with 9 bases matching TRBD1. The CDR3 runs 15 residues. Germline V gene sequence: CDR1 SGDLS, CDR2 YYNGEE.

The chain links TRBV7-9 to TRBJ1-5; D might be TRBD1 (5 bases). The CDR3 has 13 residues. Germline CDR1 SEHNR, CDR2 FQNEAQ (reference sequence). Trimming removed 2 bases from V and 4 bases from J, with 6 bases in between. The CDR3 DNA reads TGTGCCAGCAGCTTACAGGGAAATCAGCCCCAGCATTTT. Translation gives CASSLQGNQPQHF.

This chain connects TRBV5-1 to TRBJ2-7, with D tentatively TRBD2 (5 bases). The CDR3 has 15 residues. CDR1 and CDR2 from the germline V gene are SGHRS and YFSETQ. Trimming removed 9 bases at V and 3 bases at J, with 22 bases between. The CDR3 region is CATRALAVRGYEQYF. The CDR3, as DNA: TGCGCCACCAGAGCTTTGGCTGTCCGGGGCTACGAGCAGTACTTC. Combining the CDR3 with reference TRBV5-1 and TRBJ2-7 gives the whole variable domain KAGVTQTPRYLIKTRGQQVTLSCSPISGHRSVSWYQQTPGQGLQFLFEYFSETQRNKGNFPGRFSGRQFSNSRSEMNVSTLELGDSALYLCATRALAVRGYEQYFGPGTRLTVT.

The chain uses TRBV5-8 and TRBJ1-4; D not certain. Germline CDR1 and CDR2: SGHTS and YDEGEE. The CDR3 has 15 residues. V was shortened by 2 bases and J by 6 bases, with 14 bases between the two germline ends. CDR3 nucleotide sequence: TGTGCCAGCAGCTTAGTCGGGTCCGGGGATGAAAAACTGTTTTTT. It is translated as CASSLVGSGDEKLFF.

About this clone itself: Only one base separates this from a far larger clonotype, so it likely reflects a read error. This sequence joins TRBV12-5 and TRBJ1-1; TRBD1 might be the D (5 bases). The V end was cut by 2 bases, the J end by 4 bases, with 23 bases between. The CDR3 contains 18 residues. The germline V gene has CDR1 LGHNT and CDR2 FRNRAP. Here the CDR3 reads CASGLYPGIRSKSTEAFF. CDR3 DNA: TGTGCTAGTGGTTTGTACCCAGGGATTCGGTCTAAGAGCACTGAAGCTTTCTTT.

This chain joins TRBV11-2 and TRBJ1-3, with D hard to call. The CDR3 covers 14 residues. With 6 bases removed from V and 0 bases from J, the gap between germline ends came to 9 bases. CDR1 is SGHAT, CDR2 FQNNGV, per germline. CDR3 nucleotides: TGTGCCAGCAGAACGGGTTACTCTGGAAACACCATATATTTT. Translated: CASRTGYSGNTIYF.

V and J are TRBV7-6 and TRBJ2-3; the D is unclear. The germline V and J ends were trimmed by 5 bases and 2 bases, with 14 bases remaining between them. Per the germline V gene, CDR1 is SGHVS and CDR2 is FNYEAQ. There are 15 residues in the CDR3. CDR3 in DNA: TGTGCCAGCAGCCCCCGTACTTCTTACACAGATACGCAGTATTTT. Translated: CASSPRTSYTDTQYF. The variable domain in full, completed from reference TRBV7-6 and TRBJ2-3, reads GAGVSQSPRYKVTKRGQDVALRCDPISGHVSLYWYRQALGQGPEFLTYFNYEAQQDKSGLPNDRFSAERPEGSISTLTIQRTEQRDSAMYRCASSPRTSYTDTQYFGPGTRLTVL.

Comments on this clone: One end of the junction does not line up with germline, which may come from a read error. The chain combines TRBV7-9 with TRBJ2-7, with D tentatively TRBD2 (5 bases). The CDR3 runs 12 residues. Germline V gene lookup returns CDR1 SEHNR and CDR2 FQNEAQ (reference sequence). CDR3 coding DNA: TGTTCCAGCAGCCGAGCGGCCTACGAGCAGTACTTC. This encodes CSSSRAAYEQYF.

The chain couples TRBV5-1 to TRBJ1-2; D possibly corresponds to TRBD1 (6 bases). CDR3 length equals 16 residues. V was shortened by 3 bases and J by 4 bases, with 19 bases between the two germline ends. Germline assignment: CDR1 SGHRS and CDR2 YFSETQ. The CDR3 spells CASSSTAGAAFYGYTF. DNA of the CDR3: TGCGCCAGCAGCTCAACGGCAGGGGCCGCCTTCTATGGCTACACCTTC.

V gene TRBV5-1 combines with J gene TRBJ2-7; possible D gene TRBD1, 6 bases. This CDR3 is 15 amino acids long. The germline V and J ends were trimmed by 2 bases and 2 bases, with 14 bases remaining between them. Germline CDR1 SGHRS, CDR2 YFSETQ. The CDR3 region is CASSFGQGRPYEQYF. CDR3 nucleotides: TGCGCCAGCAGCTTTGGGCAGGGGCGTCCCTACGAGCAGTACTTC.

The chain joins TRBV4-2 to TRBJ2-4, with D possibly being TRBD1 (6 bases). This CDR3 region has 18 residues. Trimming took off 1 base at V and 0 bases at J, with 16 bases between the two ends. Per germline, CDR1 LGHNA and CDR2 YNFKEQ. The DNA for the CDR3 is TGTGCCAGCAGCCAAGGGGGGCGAGGCGAACTAGCCAAAAACATTCAGTACTTC. The encoded protein is CASSQGGRGELAKNIQYF.